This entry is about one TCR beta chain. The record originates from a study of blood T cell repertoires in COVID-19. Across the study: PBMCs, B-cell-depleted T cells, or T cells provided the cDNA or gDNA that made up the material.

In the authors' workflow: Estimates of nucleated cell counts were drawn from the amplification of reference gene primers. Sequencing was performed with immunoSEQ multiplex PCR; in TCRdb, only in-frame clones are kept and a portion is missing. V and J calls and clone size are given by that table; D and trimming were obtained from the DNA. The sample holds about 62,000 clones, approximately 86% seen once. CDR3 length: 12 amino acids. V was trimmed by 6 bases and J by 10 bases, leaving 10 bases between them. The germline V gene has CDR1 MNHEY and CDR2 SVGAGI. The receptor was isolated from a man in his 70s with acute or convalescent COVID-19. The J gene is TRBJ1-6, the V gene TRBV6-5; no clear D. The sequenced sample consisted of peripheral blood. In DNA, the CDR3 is TGTGCCAGCAGCTACCCCCGGTCACCCCTCCACTTT. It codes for CASSYPRSPLHF.